Shown below are 9 T cell receptor beta chains from a single sample sequenced in a study of T cell changes during pregnancy in multiple sclerosis. TCRdb's copy holds only in-frame clones and misses some; the assay was immunoSEQ multiplex PCR. Among roughly 100,000 clones, about 90% were seen once, and the ten largest hold 0.8% to 1%. The sample in question was peripheral blood, obtained after pregnancy. All receptors derive from a female donor with multiple sclerosis, enrolled in a pregnancy study.

This chain joins TRBV7-3 and TRBJ1-6; 9 bases map to TRBD1. CDR1 and CDR2 (germline): SGHTA, FQGTGA. The CDR3 is made up of 15 amino acids. V lost 6 bases to trimming and J lost 8 bases; unmatched junction nucleotides: 8. The CDR3: CASRAMGTGHSPLHF. The CDR3 bases are TGTGCCAGCAGGGCTATGGGGACAGGGCATTCACCCCTCCACTTT.

The rearrangement uses TRBV9 and TRBJ2-1; 12 bases line up with TRBD2. V was pared by 1 base and J by 4 bases, with 6 bases of the junction left unmatched. This CDR3 region has 17 residues. Germline V lookup: CDR1 SGDLS, CDR2 YYNGEE. The CDR3, as DNA: TGTGCCAGCAGCGTAACCGGGACTAGCGGGCAGTACAATGAGCAGTTCTTC. Its protein product is CASSVTGTSGQYNEQFF.

This rearrangement joins TRBV7-2 to TRBJ2-1, with 11 bases matching TRBD2. After removal of 1 base from V and 6 bases from J, the junction contained 5 bases not matched to a gene. The length of the CDR3 is 16 residues. The germline CDR1 and CDR2 sequences are SGHTA and FQGNSA. CDR3 sequence: CASSLGVAGGLNEQFF. Written as DNA, the CDR3 is TGTGCCAGCAGCTTAGGGGTAGCGGGGGGGCTCAATGAGCAGTTCTTC.

The chain carries TRBV7-2 and TRBJ2-5, with D tentatively TRBD1 (6 bases). The length of the CDR3 is 14 residues. Germline V gene sequence: CDR1 SGHTA, CDR2 FQGNSA. V was shortened by 2 bases and J by 4 bases, with 11 bases between the two germline ends. The CDR3 here is CASSLRGMGETQYF. For the CDR3, the DNA is TGTGCCAGCAGCTTAAGGGGGATGGGAGAGACCCAGTACTTC.

V gene TRBV4-2 combines with J gene TRBJ1-2; 10 positions agree with TRBD1. Germline assignment: CDR1 LGHNA and CDR2 YNFKEQ. This CDR3 has 15 amino acids. V was clipped by 2 bases and J by 8 bases; unmatched bases: 8. CDR3: CASSQQGQGRHGYTF. DNA of the CDR3: TGTGCCAGCAGCCAACAGGGACAGGGGCGGCACGGCTACACCTTC.

This clone has just a few counts. The chain recombines TRBV27 with TRBJ2-2, with D possibly TRBD1 on 6 matching bases. CDR3 size: 16 residues. Germline lookup yields CDR1 MNHEY and CDR2 SMNVEV (reference sequence). Trimming left V 3 bases short and J 1 base short, with 12 bases between. CDR3 loop: CASSFPGHKNTGELFF. For the CDR3, the DNA is TGTGCCAGCAGTTTCCCGGGACATAAGAACACCGGGGAGCTGTTTTTT.

This sequence joins TRBV5-4 and TRBJ1-1; 10 bases are a match to TRBD1. The CDR3 has 13 amino acids. CDR1 SGHNT and CDR2 YYREEE come from the germline V gene (reference sequence). Unmatched junction bases numbered 6, after V lost 3 bases and J lost 10 bases. CDR3: CASSWGGDRGAFF. The CDR3 DNA reads as TGTGCCAGCAGCTGGGGAGGGGACAGGGGAGCTTTCTTT.

The chain has TRBV5-1 and TRBJ2-1, with D perhaps matching TRBD1 (5 bases). Germline V gives CDR1 SGHRS, CDR2 YFSETQ. CDR3 length: 15 amino acids. Between the trimmed V and J ends, which lost 1 base and 4 bases, there was a span of 12 bases. The chain's CDR3 is CASSLSGAGYNEQFF. The CDR3 region has the DNA TGCGCCAGCAGCTTGTCTGGGGCAGGATACAATGAGCAGTTCTTC.

V and J are TRBV10-3 and TRBJ1-2; TRBD1 is a possible D gene (5 bases). There are 15 residues in the CDR3. Germline-derived CDR1 and CDR2 are ENHRY and SYGVKD. The V end lost 6 bases, the J end lost 0 bases, and 14 bases lay between the germline ends. Written as DNA, the CDR3 is TGTGCCATCAGATTAGAACAGGACCCTAACTATGGCTACACCTTC. This sequence encodes CAIRLEQDPNYGYTF.